This TCR beta chain derives from a study of response to subunit inactivated influenza vaccine. Study-wide results and limits: The authors suggested that every seasonal influenza vaccination recruits few new T cells.

This clonotype occurred many times. The antigen is unknown. TCRdb independently ran MiXCR on the RT-PCR reads; one entry per CDR3 protein. The sample has 560,000 or so distinct CDR3 sequences, approximately 7.1% seen once. Trimming stripped 1 base from V and 3 bases from J, with 16 bases between. The CDR3 length is 16 residues. CDR1 is DFQATT and CDR2 is SNEGSKA in the germline V gene (reference sequence). Sequenced material: PBMCs from blood, taken around 2 years after vaccination. The chain uses TRBV20-1 and TRBJ2-1, with D perhaps TRBD2 (6 bases). The clonotype was recovered from a man aged 45-69 years who received an inactivated influenza vaccine. The CDR3 nucleotides read TGCAGTGCTAGAGGAATCGGAGGGGACCACTACAATGAGCAGTTCTTC. Its protein is CSARGIGGDHYNEQFF.